This T cell receptor (beta chain) was recorded in a study of circulating CD8 cells and anti-PD-1 response in melanoma. Overall study: About 50% of the 13 melanoma patients received first-line anti-PD-1 therapy.

Four subsets defined by PD-1 and/or TIGIT were sorted from live CD3+CD8+TCRalphabeta+ cells. Broader study findings: The cohort mixed treatment-naive and previously treated patients.

TCR libraries were prepared from roughly 14 ng of total RNA with the QIAseq Immune Repertoire TCR panel. TCRdb ran MiXCR on the reads and lists one entry per CDR3 protein. This table has several hundred distinct CDR3 sequences, 8% to 8.5% appearing once. This clonotype ranks as large (0.1 to 1%). What it binds is unknown. The length of the CDR3 is 15 residues. The V gene end was trimmed by 6 bases and the J gene end by 3 bases; junction bases not matched to a gene: 7. CDR1 is SNHLY and CDR2 is FYNNEI in the germline V gene. The source of this sequence is a human donor with melanoma. The V call is TRBV2, the J call TRBJ1-5; 8 positions match TRBD1. Here the sequenced sample was CD8+ T cells from PBMCs, taken at baseline or after one month of anti-PD-1 therapy (not recorded which). The CDR3: CASRQVTGDNQPQHF. DNA for the CDR3: TGTGCCAGCAGGCAGGTGACAGGGGACAATCAGCCCCAGCATTTT.